The clone carrying this T cell receptor (beta chain) was seen a single time. Antigen unknown. This record belongs to a study of shared clonotypes between healthy human individuals. Study as a whole: CD4 naive and memory got three plates each, CD8 naive two, CD8 memory one.

Notes on the study in general: Sampling included only blood; tissue repertoires likely differ. For naive CD4 cells, 4% to 5% of clonotypes were shared across a handful of donors.

In the study's own analysis: With immunoSEQ giving junction-only sequences and no quality scores, filtering differed. Sequencing was performed with immunoSEQ multiplex PCR; in TCRdb, only in-frame clones are kept and a portion is missing. That table gives V, J and clone size, and the DNA gave D and trimming. In the table there are roughly 1,500,000 clones, 95% to 99% of which are singletons. The germline CDR1 and CDR2 sequences are SGHRS and YFSETQ. The CDR3 length is 14 residues. V was clipped by 3 bases and J by 1 base; unmatched bases: 3. Material for sequencing was naive CD4+ T cells sorted from blood. The subset here: CD45RA+ positively selected. V gene TRBV5-1 combines with J gene TRBJ2-5; 7 bases align to TRBD1. The clonotype originates from a man younger than 45 in good health. This CDR3 is CASSSGQSQETQYF. DNA for the CDR3: TGCGCCAGCAGCTCGGGACAGTCCCAAGAGACCCAGTACTTC.